These 10 T cell receptor beta chains originate from one sample sequenced in a study of graft-versus-host responses after intestinal transplantation (dated by TCRdb to the early 2020s). The library was obtained by the immunoSEQ multiplex PCR assay. In TCRdb, the immuneACCESS table is reduced to in-frame sequences with V and J assigned. These tables do not hold every clone; where another copy was compared, an unresolved V gene accounts for under half, and the others remain unexplained. The sample data list tens of thousands of clones, and around nine tenths of these were observed just once. The leading ten clones occupy 2.5% to 3% of the sample. Sequences were derived from PBMCs, sampled around 120 days after intestinal transplantation. These receptors were obtained from a human patient who received an intestinal transplant, so some T cells may come from the graft donor.

The gene calls are TRBV28 and TRBJ1-3; a weak D match, TRBD1 (6 bases). The V gene lost 6 bases and the J gene lost 4 bases, with 25 bases spanning the gap. Germline V CDR1 and CDR2: MDHEN, SYDVKM. This CDR3 is 18 amino acids long. In DNA, the CDR3 is TGTGCCAGCAGCCTCCCCGGGCCCGTAGGGGGGGCAGGAAACACCATATATTTT. It codes for CASSLPGPVGGAGNTIYF.

Concerning this clone: In the same sample, other DNA sequences code for this CDR3. V is TRBV27 and J is TRBJ2-7; 11 nucleotides match TRBD2. The germline V gene has CDR1 MNHEY and CDR2 SMNVEV (reference sequence). Germline trimming cut 5 bases from V and 7 bases from J; bases unmatched to any gene: 7. The CDR3 runs to 14 residues. The CDR3 sequence: CASSLSGGGYEQYF. CDR3 nucleotides: TGTGCCAGCAGTCTTAGCGGGGGGGGCTATGAGCAGTACTTC.

J is TRBJ2-5 and V is TRBV5-4; TRBD1 matches at 8 bases. J was trimmed by 1 base and V by 4 bases; bases with no gene match: 6. CDR1 SGHNT and CDR2 YYREEE come from the germline V gene (reference sequence). CDR3 size: 15 residues. CDR3 sequence: CASSLGTGIQETQYF. The CDR3 DNA sequence: TGTGCCAGCAGCCTCGGGACAGGTATCCAAGAGACCCAGTACTTC.

V is TRBV4-1 and J is TRBJ2-4; maybe TRBD1 (6 bases). The CDR3 is 16 residues long. Germline V gives CDR1 MGHRA, CDR2 YSYEKL. The V gene lost 1 base and the J gene lost 10 bases, with 20 bases spanning the gap. CDR3 sequence reads: CASSQATTGILRIQYF. The CDR3 region has the DNA TGCGCCAGCAGCCAAGCTACCACAGGGATTTTAAGAATTCAGTACTTC.

The chain links TRBV29-1 to TRBJ2-2; perhaps TRBD1 as D (6 bases). V lost 7 bases to trimming and J lost 5 bases, with 11 bases between them. There are 12 residues in the CDR3. In germline, CDR1 is SQVTM, CDR2 ANQGSEA. CDR3 nucleotides: TGCAGCGCACCAGGGGATACCGGGGAGCTGTTTTTT. Its translation is CSAPGDTGELFF.

The chain has TRBV7-2 and TRBJ2-1, with TRBD1 matching 9 bases. Trimming cost V 5 bases and J 3 bases; bases outside gene matches: 5. CDR1 is SGHTA, CDR2 FQGNSA, per germline. The CDR3 is 15 residues long. The CDR3 loop is CASSTDRGGYNEQFF. CDR3 in DNA: TGTGCCAGCAGCACCGACAGGGGGGGCTACAATGAGCAGTTCTTC.

The chain uses TRBV6-6 and TRBJ1-5, with unresolved D. Per the germline V gene, CDR1 is MNHNY and CDR2 is SVGAGI (reference sequence). This CDR3 region has 14 residues. V was shortened by 7 bases and J by 3 bases, with 13 bases between the two germline ends. CDR3 DNA sequence: TGTGCCAGCATAATCTCTGGGTCCAATCAGCCCCAGCATTTT. Translating gives CASIISGSNQPQHF.

This clone was counted between two and nine times. The chain recombines TRBV5-3 with TRBJ1-2; D gene uncertain. TRBV5-3 is recorded as an ORF, its role being uncertain. The CDR3 sequence is 14 residues long. The V end was cut by 4 bases, the J end by 4 bases, with 14 bases between. The CDR3 loop reads CARSLDLPPYGYTF. DNA for the CDR3: TGTGCCAGAAGCCTGGACCTACCGCCCTATGGCTACACCTTC.

The chain uses TRBV7-9 and TRBJ2-1; possibly TRBD2 for D (5 bases). In germline, CDR1 is SEHNR, CDR2 FQNEAQ (reference sequence). The CDR3 covers 13 residues. The V end lost 5 bases, the J end lost 6 bases, and 11 bases lay between the germline ends. The DNA for the CDR3 is TGTGCCAGCAGCAAACTAGGGAGCAATGAGCAGTTCTTC. It codes for CASSKLGSNEQFF.

The chain employs TRBV4-1 and TRBJ1-3; D not certain. V lost 1 base, J lost 1 base, and 11 bases lay in between. The CDR3 is made up of 16 amino acids. Germline V CDR1 and CDR2: MGHRA, YSYEKL. The CDR3 protein is CASSQARGLSGNTIYF. The CDR3 DNA sequence: TGCGCCAGCAGCCAAGCTAGAGGGTTGTCTGGAAACACCATATATTTT.